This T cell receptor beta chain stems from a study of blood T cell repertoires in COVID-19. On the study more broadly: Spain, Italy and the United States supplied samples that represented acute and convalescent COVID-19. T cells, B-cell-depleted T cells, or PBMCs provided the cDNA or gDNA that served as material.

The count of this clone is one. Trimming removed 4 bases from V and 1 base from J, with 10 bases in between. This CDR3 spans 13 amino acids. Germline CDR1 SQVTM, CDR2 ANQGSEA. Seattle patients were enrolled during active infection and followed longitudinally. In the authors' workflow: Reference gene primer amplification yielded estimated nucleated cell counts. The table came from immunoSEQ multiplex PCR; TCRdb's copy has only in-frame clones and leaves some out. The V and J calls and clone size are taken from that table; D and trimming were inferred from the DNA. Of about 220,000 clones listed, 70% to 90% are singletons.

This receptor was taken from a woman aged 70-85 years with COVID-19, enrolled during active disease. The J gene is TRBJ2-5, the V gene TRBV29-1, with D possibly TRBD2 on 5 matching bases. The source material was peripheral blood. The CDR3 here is CSVVSGLQETQYF. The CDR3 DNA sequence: TGCAGCGTTGTATCAGGACTCCAAGAGACCCAGTACTTC.